This is a list of T cell receptor beta chains from one sample in a study of response to subunit inactivated influenza vaccine. TCRdb itself ran the RT-PCR reads through MiXCR, one entry per CDR3 protein. The sample lists 800,000 or so distinct CDR3 sequences, 20% to 25% occurring once. Sequenced material: PBMCs from blood, taken 4 to 6 days after vaccination. Every receptor here comes from a man aged 50-60 years who received an inactivated influenza vaccine. Both conserved end residues are part of each CDR3. The order of the fields is J gene, V gene, D gene, clone size, CDR3 protein, CDR3 DNA. The D gene is left open where the match is weak. Not all rows give a size; the values are once, few, many and, for expanded clones, a class.

J gene: TRBJ2-1
V gene: TRBV12-3/TRBV12-4
D gene: NA
clone size: NA
CDR3 protein: CASSLVREEQFF
CDR3 DNA: TGTGCCAGCAGTTTAGTACGGGAAGAGCAGTTCTTC

J gene: TRBJ1-3
V gene: TRBV6-1
D gene: NA
clone size: NA
CDR3 protein: CASKKSGSGNTIYF
CDR3 DNA: TGTGCCAGCAAAAAATCGGGATCTGGAAACACCATATATTTT

J gene: TRBJ2-1
V gene: TRBV7-2
D gene: NA
clone size: few
CDR3 protein: CASSRKYRVSSYNEQFF
CDR3 DNA: TGTGCCAGCAGCCGGAAATACAGGGTCAGCTCCTACAATGAGCAGTTCTTC

J gene: TRBJ2-2
V gene: TRBV7-2
D gene: NA
clone size: NA
CDR3 protein: CASRFGRLNTGELFF
CDR3 DNA: TGTGCCAGCAGGTTTGGACGGTTGAACACCGGGGAGCTGTTTTTT

J gene: TRBJ2-1
V gene: TRBV7-9
D gene: NA
clone size: NA
CDR3 protein: CASSRGTDNEQFF
CDR3 DNA: TGTGCCAGCAGCCGAGGGACGGACAATGAGCAGTTCTTC

J gene: TRBJ2-7
V gene: TRBV6-2/TRBV6-3
D gene: TRBD1
clone size: NA
CDR3 protein: CASSYLTRGTGGGGYEQYF
CDR3 DNA: TGTGCCAGCAGTTACCTTACTCGGGGGACAGGTGGTGGAGGCTACGAGCAGTACTTC

J gene: TRBJ2-3
V gene: TRBV7-3
D gene: TRBD2
clone size: NA
CDR3 protein: CASSSGRGPDTQYF
CDR3 DNA: TGTGCCAGCAGCTCCGGGAGGGGTCCAGATACGCAGTATTTT

J gene: TRBJ1-5
V gene: TRBV6-5
D gene: NA
clone size: few
CDR3 protein: CASSYSFSAHQPQHF
CDR3 DNA: TGTGCCAGCAGTTACTCTTTCTCCGCCCATCAGCCCCAGCATTTT

J gene: TRBJ1-2
V gene: TRBV20-1
D gene: TRBD1
clone size: few
CDR3 protein: CSASHRGLVYGYTF
CDR3 DNA: TGCAGTGCCTCACACAGGGGGTTAGTCTATGGCTACACCTTC

J gene: TRBJ2-7
V gene: TRBV10-3
D gene: NA
clone size: few
CDR3 protein: CAISGMSGRGGEQYF
CDR3 DNA: TGTGCCATCAGTGGAATGTCTGGCAGGGGGGGCGAGCAGTACTTC

J gene: TRBJ2-7
V gene: TRBV7-6
D gene: TRBD2
clone size: many
CDR3 protein: CASSGLAGPYEQYF
CDR3 DNA: TGTGCCAGCAGCGGGTTAGCGGGGCCATACGAGCAGTACTTC

J gene: TRBJ2-7
V gene: TRBV29-1
D gene: NA
clone size: few
CDR3 protein: CSVAGGGAYEQYF
CDR3 DNA: TGCAGCGTTGCCGGCGGGGGCGCCTACGAGCAGTACTTC

J gene: TRBJ1-5
V gene: TRBV5-6
D gene: NA
clone size: many
CDR3 protein: CASSLTGFSNQPQHF
CDR3 DNA: TGTGCCAGCAGCCTCACAGGGTTCAGCAATCAGCCCCAGCATTTT

J gene: TRBJ1-5
V gene: TRBV7-2
D gene: NA
clone size: few
CDR3 protein: CASSLQGPSNQPQHF
CDR3 DNA: TGTGCCAGCAGCTTACAGGGACCCAGCAATCAGCCCCAGCATTTT

J gene: TRBJ2-5
V gene: TRBV7-2
D gene: NA
clone size: few
CDR3 protein: CASSLRFAKSQETQYF
CDR3 DNA: TGTGCCAGCAGCTTAAGGTTTGCGAAGTCCCAAGAGACCCAGTACTTC

J gene: TRBJ2-3
V gene: TRBV4-2
D gene: NA
clone size: NA
CDR3 protein: CASSQDRGSDTQYF
CDR3 DNA: TGTGCCAGCAGCCAAGATAGGGGCTCGGATACGCAGTATTTT

J gene: TRBJ2-2
V gene: TRBV11-1
D gene: NA
clone size: NA
CDR3 protein: CASSLGPEMNSEIITGELFF
CDR3 DNA: TGTGCCAGCAGCTTAGGTCCGGAGATGAACTCAGAGATTATCACCGGGGAGCTGTTTTTT

J gene: TRBJ2-7
V gene: TRBV4-3
D gene: TRBD2
clone size: NA
CDR3 protein: CASSQDISGRLYEQYF
CDR3 DNA: TGCGCCAGCAGCCAAGATATTAGCGGGAGGTTGTACGAGCAGTACTTC

J gene: TRBJ1-3
V gene: TRBV20-1
D gene: NA
clone size: few
CDR3 protein: CSARAGEGGNTIYF
CDR3 DNA: TGCAGTGCTCGGGCCGGGGAGGGGGGAAACACCATATATTTT

J gene: TRBJ2-2
V gene: TRBV24-1
D gene: NA
clone size: NA
CDR3 protein: CATSDSLNTGELFF
CDR3 DNA: TGTGCCACCAGTGATTCTCTGAACACCGGGGAGCTGTTTTTT

J gene: TRBJ2-3
V gene: TRBV29-1
D gene: NA
clone size: NA
CDR3 protein: CSVAATDTQYF
CDR3 DNA: TGCAGCGTCGCCGCCACAGATACGCAGTATTTT

J gene: TRBJ2-7
V gene: TRBV6-1
D gene: NA
clone size: NA
CDR3 protein: CASSPPGGTFAQYF
CDR3 DNA: TGTGCCAGCAGCCCCCCAGGAGGGACGTTCGCGCAGTACTTC

J gene: TRBJ2-3
V gene: TRBV6-4
D gene: TRBD1
clone size: NA
CDR3 protein: CASSGTGMADTQYF
CDR3 DNA: TGTGCCAGCAGCGGGACAGGGATGGCAGATACGCAGTATTTT

J gene: TRBJ1-2
V gene: TRBV20-1
D gene: NA
clone size: few
CDR3 protein: CSARDVLYGYTF
CDR3 DNA: TGCAGTGCCAGGGACGTTCTCTATGGCTACACCTTC

J gene: TRBJ2-2
V gene: TRBV20-1
D gene: TRBD1
clone size: few
CDR3 protein: CCARDLDRAIDTGELFF
CDR3 DNA: TGCTGTGCTAGAGATCTAGACAGGGCAATCGACACCGGGGAGCTGTTTTTT

J gene: TRBJ2-1
V gene: TRBV6-2/TRBV6-3
D gene: TRBD2
clone size: NA
CDR3 protein: CASTIAGTSGRNEQFF
CDR3 DNA: TGTGCCAGCACTATCGCCGGGACTAGCGGGAGAAATGAGCAGTTCTTC

J gene: TRBJ1-5
V gene: TRBV7-2
D gene: TRBD1
clone size: NA
CDR3 protein: CASSLVSGGHQPQHF
CDR3 DNA: TGTGCCAGCAGCTTAGTATCAGGGGGCCATCAGCCCCAGCATTTT

J gene: TRBJ1-1
V gene: TRBV11-2
D gene: NA
clone size: few
CDR3 protein: CASSPGGSGAFF
CDR3 DNA: TGTGCCAGCAGCCCGGGGGGTTCCGGTGCTTTCTTT

J gene: TRBJ1-5
V gene: TRBV24-1
D gene: NA
clone size: few
CDR3 protein: CATSDFPNKTGKSKPQHF
CDR3 DNA: TGTGCCACCAGTGATTTCCCGAATAAAACAGGCAAGAGCAAGCCCCAGCATTTT

J gene: TRBJ1-2
V gene: TRBV6-2/TRBV6-3
D gene: NA
clone size: NA
CDR3 protein: CASKPTGDTRTDTF
CDR3 DNA: TGTGCCAGCAAGCCCACGGGGGATACAAGGACAGACACCTTC

J gene: TRBJ2-7
V gene: TRBV28
D gene: NA
clone size: NA
CDR3 protein: CASRGPGSAYEQYF
CDR3 DNA: TGTGCCAGCAGGGGGCCGGGTAGCGCCTACGAGCAGTACTTC

J gene: TRBJ2-5
V gene: TRBV4-1
D gene: NA
clone size: NA
CDR3 protein: CASSHPATGQETQYF
CDR3 DNA: TGCGCCAGCAGCCATCCCGCAACGGGGCAAGAGACCCAGTACTTC

J gene: TRBJ1-6
V gene: TRBV20-1
D gene: NA
clone size: few
CDR3 protein: CSARDLSYNSPLHF
CDR3 DNA: TGCAGTGCTAGAGATCTTAGTTATAATTCACCCCTCCACTTT

J gene: TRBJ2-2
V gene: TRBV20-1
D gene: TRBD2
clone size: NA
CDR3 protein: CSARESSGAHAGELFF
CDR3 DNA: TGCAGTGCTAGAGAGAGTAGCGGGGCGCACGCCGGGGAGCTGTTTTTT

J gene: TRBJ2-7
V gene: TRBV28
D gene: TRBD2
clone size: many
CDR3 protein: CASSPGLVTYLGEQYF
CDR3 DNA: TGTGCCAGCAGTCCCGGACTAGTCACCTACTTAGGCGAGCAGTACTTC

J gene: TRBJ1-1
V gene: TRBV5-1
D gene: NA
clone size: many
CDR3 protein: CASSTATANTEAFF
CDR3 DNA: TGCGCCAGCAGTACCGCGACTGCCAACACTGAAGCTTTCTTT

J gene: TRBJ1-3
V gene: TRBV27
D gene: NA
clone size: NA
CDR3 protein: CASSPSRFSGNTIYF
CDR3 DNA: TGTGCCAGCAGTCCTTCCAGGTTCTCTGGAAACACCATATATTTT

J gene: TRBJ1-2
V gene: TRBV7-9
D gene: NA
clone size: NA
CDR3 protein: CASSSTGTEGGYTF
CDR3 DNA: TGTGCCAGCAGCTCAACCGGGACCGAAGGAGGCTACACCTTC

J gene: TRBJ2-7
V gene: TRBV4-2
D gene: NA
clone size: few
CDR3 protein: CASSQGDGSSYEQYF
CDR3 DNA: TGTGCCAGCAGCCAAGGGGACGGGAGCTCCTACGAGCAGTACTTC

J gene: TRBJ1-5
V gene: TRBV12-3/TRBV12-4
D gene: NA
clone size: many
CDR3 protein: CASREQGGNQPQHF
CDR3 DNA: TGTGCCAGCAGAGAGCAGGGAGGCAATCAGCCCCAGCATTTT

J gene: TRBJ2-5
V gene: TRBV14
D gene: NA
clone size: once
CDR3 protein: CASSGGALLDGTQYF
CDR3 DNA: TGTGCCAGCAGTGGAGGGGCACTTTTAGATGGGACCCAGTACTTC